The 19 T cell receptor beta chains given below trace back to one sample, sequenced in a study of cytotoxic CD8 clonotypes in ibrutinib-treated CLL (dated by TCRdb to about 2021). The library came from the immunoSEQ multiplex PCR assay. TCRdb took this table from immuneACCESS and kept in-frame rearrangements with V and J called. Such tables lack part of the clones; where checked against another copy, unresolved V genes explain under half of the gap, and the rest is unexplained. Here the sample has 110,000 to 150,000 clones; about 75% occur a single time. The leading ten clones occupy 5.1% of the sample. Read against the paper, the sample's time point label means: approximately 2 years on ibrutinib. The specimen was PBMCs, collected after 24 months of ibrutinib treatment. These receptors came from a human donor with chronic lymphocytic leukemia.

The rearrangement joins TRBV5-1 to TRBJ2-5; tentative D call: TRBD1 (5 bases). Germline V gene sequence: CDR1 SGHRS, CDR2 YFSETQ. Between the trimmed V and J ends, which lost 2 bases and 1 base, there was a span of 15 bases. There are 16 residues in the CDR3. The CDR3 DNA reads TGCGCCAGCAGCTTCGGGCTAGGGGTGGGCCAAGAGACCCAGTACTTC. Translation: CASSFGLGVGQETQYF.

This rearrangement joins TRBV30 to TRBJ1-1, with 7 positions matching TRBD1. This CDR3 has 15 residues. V gave up 2 bases and J gave up 0 bases; unmatched junction bases: 6. Germline CDR1 is GTSNPN and CDR2 is SVGIG (reference sequence). CDR3 region: CAWSQGTALNTEAFF. Written as DNA, the CDR3 is TGTGCCTGGAGTCAAGGGACAGCACTGAACACTGAAGCTTTCTTT. Looking up the rest from reference TRBV30 and TRBJ1-1 gives the full variable domain: SQTIHQWPATLVQPVGSPLSLECTVEGTSNPNLYWYRQAAGRGLQLLFYSVGIGQISSEVPQNLSASRPQDRQFILSSKKLLLSDSGFYLCAWSQGTALNTEAFFGQGTRLTVV.

V and J are TRBV7-2 and TRBJ1-2; tentatively, D is TRBD1 (6 bases). The CDR3 runs to 16 residues. The germline CDR1 and CDR2 sequences are SGHTA and FQGNSA. V dropped 5 bases and J dropped 3 bases, with 19 bases sitting between them. This CDR3 is CASSEGGASRHYGYTF. CDR3 DNA: TGTGCCAGCAGCGAGGGGGGGGCCTCACGGCACTATGGCTACACCTTC.

This clone was found once. The chain has TRBV4-3 and TRBJ2-6; the D gene could be TRBD1 or TRBD2 (6 bases each). CDR3 size: 17 residues. Germline V lookup: CDR1 LGHNA, CDR2 YSLEER. Trimming shortened V by 4 bases and J by 4 bases, and 17 bases separated the two germline ends. As DNA, the CDR3 is TGCGCCAGCAGCCCCCATTTGGGGGGCTGGGGGGCCAACGTCCTGACTTTC. It specifies CASSPHLGGWGANVLTF.

The chain joins TRBV27 to TRBJ2-3, with TRBD2 identical over 8 bases. Looked up from germline, CDR1 is MNHEY and CDR2 is SMNVEV (reference sequence). The V segment lost 6 bases and the J segment 5 bases; nucleotides outside the gene matches: 16. The CDR3 runs to 17 residues. The CDR3 region is CASRGGRGREAGDTQYF. CDR3 bases: TGTGCCAGCAGGGGTGGTCGTGGGCGGGAGGCGGGAGATACGCAGTATTTT.

The chain uses TRBV14 and TRBJ2-5, with 8 bases identical to TRBD2. The V segment lost 4 bases and the J segment 6 bases; nucleotides outside the gene matches: 10. The CDR3 loop spans 15 amino acids. Germline V CDR1 and CDR2: SGHDN, FVKESK. CDR3 bases: TGTGCCAGCAGCCCCCCATGGGCGGGAGGAAAGACCCAGTACTTC. Its protein is CASSPPWAGGKTQYF.

The J gene is TRBJ2-3, the V gene TRBV4-1; weak D call: TRBD1 (5 bases). CDR1 is MGHRA and CDR2 is YSYEKL in the germline V gene. The CDR3 is made up of 15 amino acids. V lost 0 bases, J lost 1 base, and 8 bases lay in between. CDR3 protein: CASSQEGPRTDTQYF. The CDR3, as DNA: TGCGCCAGCAGCCAAGAGGGGCCTCGCACAGATACGCAGTATTTT.

The V gene is TRBV9, the J gene TRBJ2-3; D unclear. Germline CDR1 SGDLS, CDR2 YYNGEE. The CDR3 consists of 14 residues. V lost 0 bases to trimming and J lost 2 bases, with 7 bases between them. The CDR3 bases are TGTGCCAGCAGCGTAGAAGGATTCACAGATACGCAGTATTTT. As protein: CASSVEGFTDTQYF.

V is TRBV28 and J is TRBJ1-5; D uncertain. The CDR3 consists of 17 residues. V was cut by 6 bases and J by 0 bases, with 18 bases left in between. Germline CDR1 is MDHEN and CDR2 is SYDVKM. As DNA, the CDR3 is TGTGCCAGCAGAACCCTCGGCCTGGGGAATAGCAATCAGCCCCAGCATTTT. Its translation is CASRTLGLGNSNQPQHF.

As to this clone: At the DNA level, this CDR3 is encoded by other sequences in the same sample as well. The chain employs TRBV7-8 and TRBJ1-5, with a tentative D call TRBD1 (5 bases). V was clipped by 0 bases and J by 5 bases, with 5 bases between them. This CDR3 region has 13 residues. Germline V gene data show CDR1 as SGHVS and CDR2 as FQNEAQ. This chain's CDR3 is CASSLAGDQPQHF. CDR3 nucleotides: TGTGCCAGCAGCTTAGCGGGGGATCAGCCCCAGCATTTT.

The chain is built from TRBV5-4 and TRBJ2-3, with 7 nucleotides matching TRBD1. This CDR3 is built from 17 residues. With V trimmed by 0 bases and J by 4 bases, 11 bases remained unmatched. CDR1 is SGHNT and CDR2 is YYREEE in the germline V gene (reference sequence). The CDR3 spells CASSLGRGQGVADTQYF. CDR3 DNA: TGTGCCAGCAGCTTGGGTCGTGGGCAGGGGGTGGCAGATACGCAGTATTTT. Full variable domain (remainder filled in from reference TRBV5-4 and TRBJ2-3): ETGVTQSPTHLIKTRGQQVTLRCSSQSGHNTVSWYQQALGQGPQFIFQYYREEENGRGNFPPRFSGLQFPNYSSELNVNALELDDSALYLCASSLGRGQGVADTQYFGPGTRLTVL.

The V call is TRBV28, the J call TRBJ1-2, with 7 positions matching TRBD1. The germline V gene has CDR1 MDHEN and CDR2 SYDVKM. The CDR3 extends over 13 amino acids. Losses at the gene ends were 8 bases for V and 8 bases for J; bases not matched to a gene: 11. The CDR3 coding sequence is TGTGCCAGCGGTACGACAGGGCCACTGGGCTACACCTTC. It codes for CASGTTGPLGYTF.

The chain links TRBV11-2 to TRBJ2-7; no clear D gene. V lost 0 bases and J lost 9, with 6 bases in between. The CDR3 totals 11 residues. Germline CDR1 reads SGHAT; CDR2 reads FQNNGV. DNA of the CDR3: TGTGCCAGCAGCTTAGAGACGTGGCAGTACTTC. Protein product: CASSLETWQYF.

This chain uses TRBV29-1 with TRBJ2-3; D not resolved. This CDR3 has 12 amino acids. V lost 6 bases to trimming and J lost 2 bases, with 9 bases between them. Germline CDR1 reads SQVTM; CDR2 reads ANQGSEA. CDR3 bases: TGCAGCGTGGCCCCCACCACAGATACGCAGTATTTT. Its translation: CSVAPTTDTQYF.

The chain has TRBV18 and TRBJ1-2; D not resolved. The CDR3 has 14 residues. CDR1 and CDR2 (germline): KGHSH, LQKENI. Trimming removed 5 bases at V and 3 bases at J, with 13 bases between. The DNA of the CDR3 is TGTGCCAGCTCATCCCGGGAGATCGACTATGGCTACACCTTC. Amino acid sequence: CASSSREIDYGYTF.

V usage is TRBV5-8 and J usage is TRBJ2-3; maybe TRBD1 (6 bases). With 4 bases removed from V and 4 bases from J, the gap between germline ends came to 10 bases. Germline CDR1 and CDR2: SGHTS and YDEGEE. CDR3 length equals 13 residues. The CDR3 DNA reads TGTGCCAGCAGCCCCGCAGGGGCAGATACGCAGTATTTT. Translation: CASSPAGADTQYF.

This sequence joins TRBV7-2 and TRBJ2-2, with no clear D. Between the trimmed V and J ends, which lost 5 bases and 5 bases, there was a span of 9 bases. This CDR3 region has 13 residues. Germline loops: CDR1 SGHTA, CDR2 FQGNSA. CDR3 in amino acids: CASSLRTTGELFF. CDR3 DNA sequence: TGTGCCAGCAGCCTACGTACGACCGGGGAGCTGTTTTTT.

The chain has TRBV7-3 and TRBJ2-3, with unresolved D. Trimming took 5 bases from V and 4 from J, leaving 10 bases between them. Germline values: CDR1 SGHTA, CDR2 FQGTGA. This CDR3 region has 13 residues. CDR3 coding DNA: TGTGCCAGCAGCCCAGGTCGGGCAGATACGCAGTATTTT. As protein: CASSPGRADTQYF.

The chain employs TRBV9 and TRBJ2-7, with D unresolved. From germline, CDR1 is SGDLS and CDR2 YYNGEE. Trimming pared 1 base from V and 6 bases from J, leaving 11 bases between. The CDR3 has 13 amino acids. CDR3 region: CASSVLFGGEQYF. The CDR3 region has the DNA TGTGCCAGCAGCGTACTTTTTGGCGGCGAGCAGTACTTC.